The entry below describes one T cell receptor (beta chain). No antigen is known for it. The PCR ran on 60 Vbeta and 13 Jbeta primers. Only in-frame clones appear in the TCRdb table, and some are missing; sequencing was by immunoSEQ multiplex PCR. The sample carries some 50,000 clones, 72% recorded once. The data belong to a study of cytomegalovirus exposure and HLA in healthy donors. Overall study: Genotyping of more than 300 donors showed that about 84% belonged to the Caucasian-associated ancestry cluster.

The CDR3 covers 13 residues. V lost 3 bases and J 4 bases, leaving 9 bases between the germline ends. CDR1 is LNHDA, CDR2 SQIVND, per germline (reference sequence). Study outcomes and limitations: Sequencing artifact likely explains a cluster of highly shared sequence variants. Immune exposure information comprised only CMV serostatus. Earlier findings revealed that most TCR beta V segments proved productive either about 90% or about 30% of the time.

The clonotype was recovered from a woman in her forties or fifties in good health and CMV-seropositive. V usage is TRBV19 and J usage is TRBJ1-2; tentatively, D is TRBD1 (5 bases). The sequenced sample consisted of PBMCs. DNA for the CDR3: TGTGCCAGTAGTATCTGGGGGGGCTATGGCTACACCTTC. Protein sequence: CASSIWGGYGYTF. Full variable domain (outside the CDR3, taken from reference TRBV19 and TRBJ1-2): DGGITQSPKYLFRKEGQNVTLSCEQNLNHDAMYWYRQDPGQGLRLIYYSQIVNDFQKGDIAEGYSVSREKKESFPLTVTSAQKNPTAFYLCASSIWGGYGYTFGSGTRLTVV.